This T cell receptor (beta chain) was recorded in a study of vaccination and CD4 T cells after COVID-19. About the study: Nasal swab PCR detected SARS-CoV-2 in convalescent patients, who comprised under ten mild cases and one severe case.

A remark on this clonotype: Antigen: not known.

The Oncomine TCR Beta short-read assay sequenced DNA from cultured CD4+ T cells. TCRdb re-called the PCR reads through MiXCR, storing one row per CDR3 protein. The table lists around 20,000 distinct CDR3 sequences, around three quarters of them singletons. Overall study findings and caveats: Spike mono-reactivity held for 304 of 307 vaccine-specific clones in convalescent patients.

Treatment denoted: roughly 11-day PBMC culture with coronavirus spike peptide pools or control peptides (ViraFEST assay). ViraFEST used peptide pools to expand antigen-specific T cells before TCR sequencing. The germline V and J ends were trimmed by 0 bases and 6 bases, with 12 bases remaining between them. This CDR3 region has 13 residues. Germline V gene sequence: CDR1 GTSNPN, CDR2 SVGIG (reference sequence). J is TRBJ2-7 and V is TRBV30; D may be TRBD2 (5 bases). Sequenced sample: CD4+ T cells from blood, cultured in vitro. The clonotype comes from a human donor who had recovered from COVID-19. CDR3 sequence: CAWSVLGKSEQYF. The CDR3 DNA reads as TGTGCCTGGAGTGTACTCGGGAAGTCCGAGCAGTACTTC.